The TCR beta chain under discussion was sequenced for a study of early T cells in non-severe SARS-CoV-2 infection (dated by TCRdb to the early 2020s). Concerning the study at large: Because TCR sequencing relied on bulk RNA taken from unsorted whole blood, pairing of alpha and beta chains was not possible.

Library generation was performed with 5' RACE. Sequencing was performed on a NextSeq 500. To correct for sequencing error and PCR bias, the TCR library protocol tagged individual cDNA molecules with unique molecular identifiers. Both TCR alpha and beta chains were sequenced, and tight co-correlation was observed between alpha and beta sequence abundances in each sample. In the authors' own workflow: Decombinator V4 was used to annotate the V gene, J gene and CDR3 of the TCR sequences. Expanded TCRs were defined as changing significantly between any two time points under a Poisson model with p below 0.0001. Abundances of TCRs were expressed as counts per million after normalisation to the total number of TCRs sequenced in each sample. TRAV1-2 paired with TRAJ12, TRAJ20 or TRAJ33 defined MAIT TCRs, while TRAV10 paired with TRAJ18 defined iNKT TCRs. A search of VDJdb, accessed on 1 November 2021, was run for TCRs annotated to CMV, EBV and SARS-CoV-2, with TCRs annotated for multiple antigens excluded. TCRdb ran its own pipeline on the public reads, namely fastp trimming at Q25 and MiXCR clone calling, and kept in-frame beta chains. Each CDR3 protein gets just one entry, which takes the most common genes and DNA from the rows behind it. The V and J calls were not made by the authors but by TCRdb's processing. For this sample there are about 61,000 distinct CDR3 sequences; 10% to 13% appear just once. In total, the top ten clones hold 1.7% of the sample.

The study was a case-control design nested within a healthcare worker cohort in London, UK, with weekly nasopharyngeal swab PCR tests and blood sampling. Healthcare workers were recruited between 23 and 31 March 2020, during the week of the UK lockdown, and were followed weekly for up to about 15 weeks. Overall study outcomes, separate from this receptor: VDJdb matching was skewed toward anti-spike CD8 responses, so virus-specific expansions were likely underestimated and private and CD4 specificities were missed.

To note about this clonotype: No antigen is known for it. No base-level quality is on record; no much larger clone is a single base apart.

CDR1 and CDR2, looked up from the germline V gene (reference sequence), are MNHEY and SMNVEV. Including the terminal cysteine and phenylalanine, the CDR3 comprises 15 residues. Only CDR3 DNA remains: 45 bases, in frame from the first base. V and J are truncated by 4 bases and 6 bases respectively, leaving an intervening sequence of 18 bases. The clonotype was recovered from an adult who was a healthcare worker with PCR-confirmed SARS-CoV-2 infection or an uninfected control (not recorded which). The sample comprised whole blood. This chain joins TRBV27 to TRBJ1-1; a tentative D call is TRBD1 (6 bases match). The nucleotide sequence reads TGTGCCAGCAGTTCACCGAACAGGGAGGCAGCTGAAGCTTTCTTT. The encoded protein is CASSSPNREAAEAFF.